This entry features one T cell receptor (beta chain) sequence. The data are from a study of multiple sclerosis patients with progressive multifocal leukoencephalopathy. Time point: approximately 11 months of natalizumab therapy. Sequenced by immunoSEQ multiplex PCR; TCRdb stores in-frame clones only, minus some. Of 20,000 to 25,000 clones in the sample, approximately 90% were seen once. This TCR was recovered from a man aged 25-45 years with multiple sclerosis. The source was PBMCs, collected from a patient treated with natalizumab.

The CDR3 coding sequence is TGTGCCGAACGAGGGGGCTTTGGCACTGAAGCTTTCTTT. It encodes CAERGGFGTEAFF. V and J are TRBV2 and TRBJ1-1, with 7 bases that match TRBD1. The CDR3 runs to 13 residues. V was pared by 11 bases and J by 4 bases, with 10 bases of the junction left unmatched. Germline lookup yields CDR1 SNHLY and CDR2 FYNNEI.